Below are 28 T cell receptor beta chains sequenced from a single sample in a study of blood T cell repertoires in COVID-19. The protocol was immunoSEQ multiplex PCR, while the TCRdb copy is restricted to in-frame clones and leaves out a portion. This sample has about 330,000 clones, with 80% to 90% found just once. The material sequenced was PBMCs or T cells enriched from blood (not recorded which). The receptors originated from a woman between 18 and 29 years old who had recovered from COVID-19.

This rearrangement joins TRBV24-1 to TRBJ2-1; TRBD2 agrees at 8 bases. This CDR3 spans 17 amino acids. V gave up 2 bases and J gave up 0 bases; unmatched junction bases: 5. The germline V gene has CDR1 KGHDR and CDR2 SFDVKD. The CDR3 sequence: CATSDWTSTDSYNEQFF. The CDR3 DNA reads TGTGCCACCAGTGATTGGACTAGCACCGACTCCTACAATGAGCAGTTCTTC.

V is TRBV19 and J is TRBJ1-2; no clear D gene. Germline V CDR1 and CDR2: LNHDA, SQIVND (reference sequence). This CDR3 is built from 19 residues. The V end lost 2 bases, the J end lost 0 bases, and 22 bases lay between the germline ends. The CDR3 nucleotides are TGTGCCAGTAGTATAAGAGACGCGGGGATACTTCGGCCTAACTATGGCTACACCTTC. It yields the protein CASSIRDAGILRPNYGYTF.

The rearrangement uses TRBV11-1 and TRBJ1-3; D is perhaps TRBD1 (5 bases). This CDR3 has 15 amino acids. Trimming removed 3 bases at V and 0 bases at J, with 9 bases between. Looked up from germline, CDR1 is SGHAT and CDR2 is FQDESV (reference sequence). The CDR3 DNA reads as TGTGCCAGCAGCTTTTTTGGACACTCTGGAAACACCATATATTTT. Protein sequence: CASSFFGHSGNTIYF.

This clone appeared a few times. V gene TRBV30 combines with J gene TRBJ2-2; TRBD2 agrees at 8 bases. This CDR3 has 15 amino acids. V trimming: 3 bases; J trimming: 6 bases; junction bases outside the gene matches: 9. The germline gives CDR1 GTSNPN, CDR2 SVGIG (reference sequence). This CDR3 reads CAWRSAGGGAGELFF. CDR3 coding DNA: TGTGCCTGGAGGTCTGCGGGAGGCGGCGCCGGGGAGCTGTTTTTT.

The chain joins TRBV19 to TRBJ1-1, with a tentative D call TRBD1 (5 bases). The germline CDR1 and CDR2 sequences are LNHDA and SQIVND (reference sequence). Trimming left V 7 bases short and J 4 bases short, with 16 bases between. This CDR3 contains 14 residues. DNA for the CDR3: TGTGCCAGTATAGGGTCCCAGGGCGGCACTGAAGCTTTCTTT. Protein product: CASIGSQGGTEAFF.

V is TRBV7-9 and J is TRBJ2-5, with 7 bases aligning to TRBD2. The J segment lost 2 bases and the V segment lost 9 bases, leaving 6 bases of the junction unmatched. Germline V gene sequence: CDR1 SEHNR, CDR2 FQNEAQ (reference sequence). CDR3 length: 13 residues. DNA of the CDR3: TGTGCCAGTCGTATAGCGGGTCAAGAGACCCAGTACTTC. Its protein is CASRIAGQETQYF.

This chain joins TRBV7-8 and TRBJ2-1, with D possibly TRBD1 on 6 matching bases. Germline CDR1 SGHVS, CDR2 FQNEAQ. V lost 1 base to trimming and J lost 0 bases, with 16 bases between them. CDR3 length: 18 residues. CDR3 region: CASSLDRESHSSYNEQFF. The DNA for the CDR3 is TGTGCCAGCAGCTTAGACAGGGAGTCACATAGCTCCTACAATGAGCAGTTCTTC.

The chain links TRBV2 to TRBJ1-2; 8 nucleotides agree with TRBD1. J lost 4 bases, V lost 6 bases, and 4 bases had no gene match. CDR1 is SNHLY and CDR2 is FYNNEI in the germline V gene. CDR3 length: 13 amino acids. The CDR3 DNA reads as TGTGCCAGCAGGACAGGGGACACCTATGGCTACACCTTC. Protein sequence: CASRTGDTYGYTF.

The chain couples TRBV5-1 to TRBJ1-3; D gene ambiguous. Germline V CDR1 and CDR2: SGHRS, YFSETQ. V was trimmed by 1 base and J by 2 bases, leaving 13 bases between them. This CDR3 spans 16 amino acids. CDR3 DNA: TGCGCCAGCAGCTTGTTGCCCGGGGTCGCTGGAAACACCATATATTTT. Its translation: CASSLLPGVAGNTIYF.

V usage is TRBV28 and J usage is TRBJ2-7; 11 bases line up with TRBD1. V dropped 4 bases and J dropped 5; count of bases not matched to a gene: 4. The CDR3 is 14 residues long. The germline V gene encodes CDR1 MDHEN and CDR2 SYDVKM. The CDR3 spells CASSSGTGGDEQYF. The CDR3 DNA follows: TGTGCCAGCAGTTCGGGGACAGGGGGAGACGAGCAGTACTTC.

The chain links TRBV10-3 to TRBJ1-6, with TRBD1 identical over 9 bases. After removal of 5 bases from V and 5 bases from J, the junction contained 7 bases not matched to a gene. The CDR3 is made up of 16 amino acids. In germline, CDR1 is ENHRY, CDR2 SYGVKD. CDR3 bases: TGTGCCATCAGTTGGGACAGGGAAGTCAATAATTCACCCCTCCACTTT. It is translated as CAISWDREVNNSPLHF.

This chain uses TRBV30 with TRBJ1-2; 7 positions match TRBD1. Trimming cost V 0 bases and J 7 bases; bases outside gene matches: 8. The CDR3 extends over 14 amino acids. Germline assignment: CDR1 GTSNPN and CDR2 SVGIG (reference sequence). The DNA for the CDR3 is TGTGCCTGGAGTGTACATACAGGGGATGGTGGCTACACCTTC. Protein sequence: CAWSVHTGDGGYTF.

The chain's CDR3 is CASSRATDEKLFF. The CDR3 DNA reads as TGTGCCAGCTCGCGTGCTACGGATGAAAAACTGTTTTTT. V is TRBV18 and J is TRBJ1-4; D gene unclear. This CDR3 comprises 13 residues. V was cut by 6 bases and J by 6 bases, with 11 bases left in between. Germline-derived CDR1 and CDR2 are KGHSH and LQKENI.

V and J are TRBV9 and TRBJ2-5; 14 bases agree with TRBD2. Losses at the gene ends were 3 bases for V and 7 bases for J; bases not matched to a gene: 11. Germline CDR1 SGDLS, CDR2 YYNGEE. The CDR3 runs to 17 residues. CDR3 in amino acids: CASSEGLGTSGGVTQYF. CDR3 DNA sequence: TGTGCCAGCAGCGAGGGTTTAGGGACTAGCGGGGGTGTGACCCAGTACTTC.

For the CDR3, the DNA is TGTGCCAGCAGCAAAGCGGTTTGGACAGCGGGAGACCCACACAACCTCTACAATGAGCAGTTCTTC. This codes for CASSKAVWTAGDPHNLYNEQFF. V usage is TRBV21-1 and J usage is TRBJ2-1; the listed D gene, TRBD2, was not tested against the DNA. TRBV21-1 is a pseudogene. This CDR3 contains 22 residues.

This chain uses TRBV3-1 (or the pseudogene TRBV3-2) with TRBJ2-1; 7 bases fit TRBD2. CDR1 is LGHDT, CDR2 YNNKEL, per germline (reference sequence). There are 15 residues in the CDR3. J was trimmed by 4 bases and V by 2 bases; bases with no gene match: 5. The CDR3 DNA reads TGTGCCAGCAGCCAACTCAGCGGGGCTTACAATGAGCAGTTCTTC. As protein: CASSQLSGAYNEQFF.

The chain links TRBV3-1 (or the pseudogene TRBV3-2) to TRBJ2-2; possible D gene TRBD2, 5 bases. Germline CDR1 and CDR2: LGHDT and YNNKEL (reference sequence). The CDR3 runs 12 residues. V shed 6 bases and J shed 7 bases, with 9 bases lying between them. CDR3 nucleotides: TGTGCCAGCAGGGGAGCGGTCGGGGAGCTGTTTTTT. Protein: CASRGAVGELFF.

CDR3 protein: CASSTELSNQPQHF. CDR3 coding DNA: TGCGCCAGCAGCACCGAGCTTAGCAATCAGCCCCAGCATTTT. The rearrangement links TRBV5-1 to TRBJ1-5, with D hard to call. The V end lost 4 bases, the J end lost 0 bases, and 8 bases lay between the germline ends. There are 14 residues in the CDR3. CDR1 and CDR2 (germline): SGHRS, YFSETQ.

The gene calls are TRBV20-1 and TRBJ2-5; TRBD2 aligns across 7 bases. Germline V gene sequence: CDR1 DFQATT, CDR2 SNEGSKA (reference sequence). V lost 6 bases and J lost 3; bases outside the gene matches: 4. This CDR3 contains 12 residues. Here the CDR3 DNA reads TGCAGTGCCAGTGGGGGGGAAGAGACCCAGTACTTC. It translates to CSASGGEETQYF.

The V and J genes are TRBV7-2 and TRBJ2-1, with 8 bases identical to TRBD2. CDR1 is SGHTA, CDR2 FQGNSA, per germline. The ends lost 6 bases at V and 8 bases at J; junction bases unmatched: 12. This CDR3 is 15 amino acids long. CDR3: CASSPQPAGDYEQFF. The CDR3, as DNA: TGTGCCAGCAGTCCACAACCAGCGGGAGATTATGAGCAGTTCTTC.

This clone occurred once. This sequence joins TRBV7-7 and TRBJ2-5, with D possibly being TRBD2 (5 bases). Germline V CDR1 and CDR2: SSHAT, FNYEAQ (reference sequence). This CDR3 spans 14 amino acids. V gave up 1 base and J gave up 1 base, with 7 bases separating them. CDR3 bases: TGTGCCAGCAGCTTAGGGACTCTCCAAGAGACCCAGTACTTC. It translates to CASSLGTLQETQYF.

The chain combines TRBV4-1 with TRBJ2-3; the match to TRBD2 covers 8 bases. The germline V gene has CDR1 MGHRA and CDR2 YSYEKL. The CDR3 length is 16 residues. The V gene end was trimmed by 3 bases and the J gene end by 3 bases; junction bases not matched to a gene: 8. This CDR3 is CASSQGETSGTDTQYF. CDR3 bases: TGCGCCAGCAGCCAGGGGGAAACTAGCGGTACAGATACGCAGTATTTT.

This sequence joins TRBV6-4 and TRBJ2-1; D is possibly TRBD2 (6 bases). This CDR3 contains 15 residues. Trimming stripped 3 bases from V and 0 bases from J, with 9 bases between. Looked up from germline, CDR1 is MRHNA and CDR2 is SNTAGT. The CDR3 spells CASSELANSYNEQFF. For the CDR3, the DNA is TGTGCCAGCAGTGAACTAGCAAACTCCTACAATGAGCAGTTCTTC.

V usage is TRBV24-1 and J usage is TRBJ1-3, with D uncertain. The V end was cut by 1 base, the J end by 3 bases, with 12 bases between. The CDR3 has 16 residues. Germline CDR1 and CDR2: KGHDR and SFDVKD. The CDR3 DNA follows: TGTGCCACCAGTGATTTAATAAACAAGTATGGAAACACCATATATTTT. Translating gives CATSDLINKYGNTIYF.

J is TRBJ1-6 and V is TRBV28; D possibly corresponds to TRBD1 (5 bases). The CDR3 covers 16 residues. Trimming took 3 bases from V and 0 from J, leaving 9 bases between them. Germline assignment: CDR1 MDHEN and CDR2 SYDVKM. The CDR3 DNA sequence: TGTGCCAGCAGTTTGGGGGGGAGCTCCTATAATTCACCCCTCCACTTT. It specifies CASSLGGSSYNSPLHF.

The count of this clone is one. This sequence joins TRBV27 and TRBJ1-2, with TRBD1 matching over 9 bases. The CDR3 is 14 amino acids. CDR1 and CDR2 (germline): MNHEY, SMNVEV (reference sequence). After removal of 11 bases from V and 8 bases from J, the junction contained 15 bases not matched to a gene. CDR3 sequence reads: CAVRGGQGREGYTF. CDR3 in DNA: TGTGCCGTCCGGGGGGGACAGGGCAGGGAAGGCTACACCTTC.

The V and J genes are TRBV21-1 and TRBJ1-2; no check of the table's D call, TRBD1, against the DNA was made. TRBV21-1 has pseudogene status. CDR3 size: 18 residues. This CDR3 is CASSKGPGRQGVNYGYTF. The CDR3 DNA sequence: TGTGCCAGCAGCAAAGGTCCGGGCCGGCAGGGGGTTAACTATGGCTACACCTTC.

This chain connects TRBV10-2 to TRBJ2-1; tentative D call: TRBD2 (6 bases). This CDR3 spans 15 amino acids. CDR1 is WSHSY, CDR2 SAAADI, per germline. Trimming removed 8 bases from V and 4 bases from J, with 18 bases in between. CDR3 loop: CASAESSASYNEQFF. The DNA for the CDR3 is TGCGCCAGCGCCGAATCTAGCGCCAGTTACAATGAGCAGTTCTTC.